Presented here are 15 T cell receptor beta chains from one specimen sequenced in a study of blood T cells in healthy people across ages. A second PCR of 7 to 11 cycles used a sample-barcoded 5' primer and a J-beta primer mix. TCRdb fed the 5' RACE reads into MiXCR, producing one record per CDR3 protein. The table lists about 1.4 million distinct CDR3 sequences, 45% to 70% of them singletons. The sequencing sample was made of blood. The source is a man between 18 and 35 years old in good health.

This clonotype turned up a few times. This rearrangement joins TRBV27 to TRBJ2-7; 10 nucleotides agree with TRBD2. The J call may be faulty, since TRBJ2-5 better matches the DNA end. The germline gives CDR1 MNHEY, CDR2 SMNVEV (reference sequence). The CDR3 has 14 residues. The CDR3 DNA is TGTGCCAGCAGTCCGTCTAGCGGGGGAGAGACCCAGTACTTC. As protein: CASSPSSGGETQYF.

The chain carries TRBV7-2 and TRBJ1-3; D is ambiguous. The CDR3 extends over 16 amino acids. The V end was cut by 0 bases, the J end by 2 bases, with 11 bases between. CDR1 is SGHTA and CDR2 is FQGNSA in the germline V gene. In nucleotides, the CDR3 is TGTGCCAGCAGCTTAGCCCTCCGGGTTGCTGGAAACACCATATATTTT. Residues: CASSLALRVAGNTIYF.

This clonotype was counted only a few times. The V call is TRBV4-2, the J call TRBJ2-5; 7 bases line up with TRBD2. The J call may be mistaken, given a closer DNA end match to TRBJ2-7. Germline V lookup: CDR1 LGHNA, CDR2 YNFKEQ. The CDR3 loop spans 14 amino acids. Written as DNA, the CDR3 is TGTGCCAGCAGCCAACGGGACTATTCGGACGAGCAGTACTTC. Translated, it gives CASSQRDYSDEQYF.

The chain has TRBV14 and TRBJ1-2; 7 nucleotides agree with TRBD1. Germline values: CDR1 SGHDN, CDR2 FVKESK. This CDR3 is 16 amino acids long. The V and J ends lost 0 bases and 4 bases, in that order; junction bases with no gene match: 8. CDR3 in DNA: TGTGCCAGCAGCCAAGATAAGACAGGGTACGCCTATGGCTACACCTTC. Translating it yields CASSQDKTGYAYGYTF.

The chain is built from TRBV7-9 and TRBJ2-5; TRBD1 aligns across 8 bases. This CDR3 has 15 amino acids. V shed 3 bases and J 3 bases; nucleotides not matched to a gene: 6. Germline CDR1 and CDR2: SEHNR and FQNEAQ (reference sequence). The CDR3 reads CASSFRGQGKETQYF. In DNA form, the CDR3 reads TGTGCCAGCAGCTTTCGAGGACAGGGAAAAGAGACCCAGTACTTC.

This clonotype was detected a few times. The CDR3 loop reads CASSHLRHTETQYF. The CDR3 nucleotides are TGTGCCAGCAGTCACCTGAGGCATACAGAGACCCAGTACTTC. V usage is TRBV12-3 or TRBV12-4 and J usage is TRBJ2-5; the D is unclear. The CDR3 sequence is 14 residues long. Trimming cost V 5 bases and J 4 bases, with 14 bases left between them.

This clonotype was observed a few times. V usage is TRBV7-2 and J usage is TRBJ2-4; 8 bases are a match to TRBD1. CDR1 is SGHTA and CDR2 is FQGNSA in the germline V gene. V lost 3 bases to trimming and J lost 9 bases; unmatched junction nucleotides: 16. The CDR3 loop spans 17 amino acids. CDR3 residues: CASSFLEQGVFLGIQYF. CDR3 nucleotide sequence: TGTGCCAGCAGCTTTTTAGAACAGGGGGTTTTTCTAGGCATTCAGTACTTC.

This clonotype was recorded a few times. V usage is TRBV20-1 and J usage is TRBJ1-6; D uncertain. The CDR3 is made up of 16 amino acids. V shed 7 bases and J shed 6 bases, with 22 bases lying between them. Germline CDR1 DFQATT, CDR2 SNEGSKA (reference sequence). The DNA of the CDR3 is TGCAGTGTAGTGAATACGTTGAGGTCCCGTAATTCACCCCTCCACTTT. This translates into CSVVNTLRSRNSPLHF.

The genes are TRBV12-3 or TRBV12-4 and TRBJ1-4; TRBD1 matches 7 bases. The junction had 9 bases not matched to a gene; V was cut back by 5 bases and J by 0 bases. This CDR3 is 17 amino acids long. CDR3 loop: CASSLRGTAATNEKLFF. The CDR3 nucleotides are TGTGCCAGCAGTCTACGCGGGACAGCCGCAACTAATGAAAAACTGTTTTTT.

The gene calls are TRBV11-2 and TRBJ1-1; D perhaps matches TRBD1 (6 bases). There are 15 residues in the CDR3. Germline V gene sequence: CDR1 SGHAT, CDR2 FQNNGV. Trimming took off 1 base at V and 3 bases at J, with 12 bases between the two ends. The chain's CDR3 is CASSLVGGGDTEAFF. In DNA, the CDR3 is TGTGCCAGCAGCTTAGTAGGAGGGGGGGACACTGAAGCTTTCTTT.

The chain has TRBV9 and TRBJ1-2, with TRBD1 identical over 10 bases. This CDR3 contains 15 residues. The germline V gene has CDR1 SGDLS and CDR2 YYNGEE. Losses at the gene ends were 2 bases for V and 5 bases for J; bases not matched to a gene: 6. The CDR3 DNA sequence: TGTGCCAGCAGCGTGGCCGGGACAGGGGCTTATGGCTACACCTTC. This encodes CASSVAGTGAYGYTF.

The genes are TRBV4-1 and TRBJ2-7, with unresolved D. Trimming took 2 bases from V and 5 from J, leaving 1 base between them. The CDR3 sequence is 10 residues long. The germline V gene encodes CDR1 MGHRA and CDR2 YSYEKL. As DNA, the CDR3 is TGCGCCAGCAGCCAAAACGAGCAGTACTTC. It yields the protein CASSQNEQYF.

V usage is TRBV3-1 and J usage is TRBJ2-5; TRBD2 aligns across 7 bases. The CDR3 runs to 16 residues. Germline CDR1 LGHDT, CDR2 YNNKEL (reference sequence). The J segment lost 2 bases and the V segment lost 0 bases, leaving 6 bases of the junction unmatched. In DNA form, the CDR3 reads TGTGCCAGCAGCCAAGACGGGGAGGGGACTCAAGAGACCCAGTACTTC. Encoded protein: CASSQDGEGTQETQYF.

V and J are TRBV7-6 and TRBJ2-7; D perhaps matches TRBD1 (6 bases). Between the trimmed V and J ends, which lost 5 bases and 2 bases, there was a span of 10 bases. CDR3 length: 13 amino acids. Germline V CDR1 and CDR2: SGHVS, FNYEAQ. The chain's CDR3 is CASSIRDTYEQYF. The CDR3 DNA reads TGTGCCAGCAGCATAAGGGACACCTACGAGCAGTACTTC.

This clonotype was seen only a few times. The chain has TRBV24-1 and TRBJ1-6; D is uncertain. Germline V lookup: CDR1 KGHDR, CDR2 SFDVKD. V lost 8 bases to trimming and J lost 7 bases, with 8 bases between them. This CDR3 contains 12 residues. DNA for the CDR3: TGTGCCACCAAAGGAATCAATTCACCCCTCCACTTT. It codes for CATKGINSPLHF.